What follows describes a single T cell receptor (beta chain). Antigen unknown. Looked up from germline, CDR1 is LGHDT and CDR2 is YNNKEL (reference sequence). The CDR3 has 15 residues. Trimming left V 1 base short and J 4 bases short, with 12 bases between. This sample is drawn from a study of identical twins. TCRdb reanalysed the 5' RACE reads using MiXCR and keeps one entry per CDR3 protein. The sample contains some 1,700,000 distinct CDR3 sequences, roughly 35% of which appear only once. Study outcomes and limitations: The authors drew conclusions from cross-sectional statistical analysis rather than following the same donors.

The receptor was derived from a newborn girl in good health. This chain uses TRBV3-1 with TRBJ2-3; D remains unclear. The specimen was cord blood. CDR3 sequence reads: CASSQVRSRPDTQYF. CDR3 DNA: TGTGCCAGCAGCCAAGTTAGGTCCCGGCCAGATACGCAGTATTTT.